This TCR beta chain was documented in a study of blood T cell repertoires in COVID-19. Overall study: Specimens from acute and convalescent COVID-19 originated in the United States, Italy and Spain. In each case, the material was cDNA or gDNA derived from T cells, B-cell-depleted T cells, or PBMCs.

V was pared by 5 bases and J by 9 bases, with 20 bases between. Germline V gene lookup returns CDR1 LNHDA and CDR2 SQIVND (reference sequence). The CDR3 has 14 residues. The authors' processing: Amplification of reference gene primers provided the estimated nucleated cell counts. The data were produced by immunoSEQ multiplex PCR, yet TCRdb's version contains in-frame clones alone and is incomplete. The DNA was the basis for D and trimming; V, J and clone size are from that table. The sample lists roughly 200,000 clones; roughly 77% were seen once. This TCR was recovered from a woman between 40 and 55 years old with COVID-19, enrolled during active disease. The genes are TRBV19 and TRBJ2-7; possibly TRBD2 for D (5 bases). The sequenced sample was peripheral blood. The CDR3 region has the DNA TGTGCCAGTAGTCCGGGTGTCGGGGTTCCTCTGCAGTACTTC. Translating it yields CASSPGVGVPLQYF.